Below, 26 T cell receptor beta chains from the same sample are listed, as sequenced in a study of siplizumab effects on memory and regulatory T cells. Sequencing was performed with immunoSEQ multiplex PCR; in TCRdb, only in-frame clones are kept and a portion is missing. This table has about 98,000 clones, about 94% appearing once. The sample taken for sequencing was CD4+ T cells sorted from blood. The receptors derive from a human donor in good health.

J is TRBJ2-5 and V is TRBV2; the D gene is possibly TRBD2 (5 bases). Trimming took 7 bases from V and 1 from J, leaving 13 bases between them. Germline-derived CDR1 and CDR2 are SNHLY and FYNNEI. This CDR3 has 14 amino acids. For the CDR3, the DNA is TGTGCCAGCAACCTTCGGGGAGTCCAAGAGACCCAGTACTTC. It specifies CASNLRGVQETQYF.

The gene calls are TRBV28 and TRBJ1-2; TRBD1 is a possible D gene (6 bases). The CDR3 has 14 amino acids. Trimming took 5 bases from V and 8 from J, leaving 18 bases between them. Germline V CDR1 and CDR2: MDHEN, SYDVKM. The CDR3 DNA sequence: TGTGCCAGCAGTCCGGAGAGGGGGGTAAGGGGCTACACCTTC. Its translation is CASSPERGVRGYTF.

This sequence joins TRBV9 and TRBJ1-2; D remains ambiguous. The length of the CDR3 is 15 residues. Looked up from germline, CDR1 is SGDLS and CDR2 is YYNGEE. Trimming stripped 5 bases from V and 6 bases from J, with 20 bases between. CDR3 coding DNA: TGTGCCAGCAGGGCATCGGCTCAACGACGAGATGGCTACACCTTC. Translating gives CASRASAQRRDGYTF.

This clone has just a few counts. The chain couples TRBV30 to TRBJ1-5; D may be TRBD1 (5 bases). V was trimmed by 2 bases and J by 3 bases, leaving 11 bases between them. The CDR3 runs 14 residues. Germline CDR1 GTSNPN, CDR2 SVGIG (reference sequence). As DNA, the CDR3 is TGTGCCTGGAGTACCGACAGATTCAATCAGCCCCAGCATTTT. Its translation is CAWSTDRFNQPQHF.

This chain connects TRBV2 to TRBJ2-5, with 10 bases identical to TRBD1. Germline V CDR1 and CDR2: SNHLY, FYNNEI. The J segment lost 11 bases and the V segment lost 8 bases, leaving 14 bases of the junction unmatched. CDR3 size: 14 residues. The CDR3 DNA sequence: TGTGCCAGCGGCCTCCAGCGAGACAGGGGGCAGCAGTACTTC. It codes for CASGLQRDRGQQYF.

The gene calls are TRBV2 and TRBJ1-1, with D perhaps TRBD1 (6 bases). The CDR3 is made up of 13 amino acids. With 1 base removed from V and 5 bases from J, the gap between germline ends came to 8 bases. Germline V gene lookup returns CDR1 SNHLY and CDR2 FYNNEI. The CDR3, as DNA: TGTGCCAGCAGTGAAGACAGGGCTACTGAAGCTTTCTTT. Translated, it gives CASSEDRATEAFF.

This clone has only a few counts. The chain has TRBV5-4 and TRBJ2-4; TRBD2 agrees at 10 bases. After removal of 0 bases from V and 2 bases from J, the junction contained 5 bases not matched to a gene. CDR1 and CDR2 from the germline V gene are SGHNT and YYREEE (reference sequence). This CDR3 comprises 17 residues. CDR3 sequence: CASSLGASGSTKNIQYF. The CDR3 DNA follows: TGTGCCAGCAGCTTGGGGGCTAGCGGGAGTACCAAAAACATTCAGTACTTC.

The V gene is TRBV6-6, the J gene TRBJ1-5; TRBD1 agrees at 10 bases. Germline assignment: CDR1 MNHNY and CDR2 SVGAGI (reference sequence). The CDR3 is made up of 16 amino acids. Unmatched junction bases numbered 4, after V lost 5 bases and J lost 0 bases. This CDR3 is CASSPTGGFSNQPQHF. Written as DNA, the CDR3 is TGTGCCAGCAGTCCGACAGGGGGCTTTAGCAATCAGCCCCAGCATTTT.

The chain links TRBV6-5 to TRBJ1-5; 7 bases are shared with TRBD1. Trimming removed 6 bases from V and 4 bases from J; junction bases left unmatched: 9. Germline V gene sequence: CDR1 MNHEY, CDR2 SVGAGI. The CDR3 is 15 residues long. CDR3 sequence reads: CASSPLSRGNQPQHF. The CDR3 DNA follows: TGTGCCAGCAGCCCATTAAGCAGGGGGAATCAGCCCCAGCATTTT.

Worth noting for this clone: The sample carries other DNA sequences with the same CDR3. This rearrangement joins TRBV28 to TRBJ1-1; D is undetermined. Trimming cost V 1 base and J 11 bases, with 14 bases left between them. From germline, CDR1 is MDHEN and CDR2 SYDVKM. This CDR3 spans 13 amino acids. The CDR3: CASSLYVAGEAFF. The CDR3 DNA follows: TGTGCCAGCAGTTTATACGTCGCGGGTGAGGCTTTCTTT. Together with reference TRBV28 and TRBJ1-1, the CDR3 gives the full variable domain: DVKVTQSSRYLVKRTGEKVFLECVQDMDHENMFWYRQDPGLGLRLIYFSYDVKMKEKGDIPEGYSVSREKKERFSLILESASTNQTSMYLCASSLYVAGEAFFGQGTRLTVV.

The J gene is TRBJ1-3, the V gene TRBV5-4; D unresolved. This CDR3 spans 15 amino acids. Trimming stripped 4 bases from V and 0 bases from J, with 11 bases between. Per germline, CDR1 SGHNT and CDR2 YYREEE (reference sequence). CDR3 DNA: TGTGCCAGCAGCGTCGATCCCGTCTCTGGAAACACCATATATTTT. It codes for CASSVDPVSGNTIYF.

This clone was seen once. V usage is TRBV19 and J usage is TRBJ1-5; D is possibly TRBD1 (5 bases). The germline V and J ends were trimmed by 6 bases and 3 bases, with 15 bases remaining between them. The CDR3 covers 15 residues. From germline, CDR1 is LNHDA and CDR2 SQIVND (reference sequence). The CDR3 sequence is CASSSSGTFNQPQHF. CDR3 DNA: TGTGCCAGTAGCTCCTCCGGGACGTTCAATCAGCCCCAGCATTTT.

This chain joins TRBV2 and TRBJ2-2; D is undetermined. Trimming pared 6 bases from V and 0 bases from J, leaving 11 bases between. CDR1 and CDR2 from the germline V gene are SNHLY and FYNNEI. The CDR3 extends over 15 amino acids. CDR3 DNA: TGTGCCAGCAGGTACACAGAAGCGAACACCGGGGAGCTGTTTTTT. Protein: CASRYTEANTGELFF.

CDR3 nucleotide sequence: TGCGCCAGCAGCCCGGGGGCTAGCACAGATACGCAGTATTTT. It specifies CASSPGASTDTQYF. The chain carries TRBV5-1 and TRBJ2-3; D assignment may be TRBD1 or TRBD2 (6 bases each). The V gene's germline CDR1 is SGHRS and CDR2 YFSETQ. The V gene lost 4 bases and the J gene lost 0 bases, with 9 bases spanning the gap. CDR3 size: 14 residues.

This chain uses TRBV5-1 with TRBJ2-6; TRBD1 agrees at 7 bases. There are 16 residues in the CDR3. Germline CDR1 is SGHRS and CDR2 is YFSETQ. With V trimmed by 8 bases and J by 2 bases, 10 bases remained unmatched. CDR3 sequence: CASFSGTDPGANVLTF. CDR3 nucleotide sequence: TGCGCCAGTTTTTCCGGGACAGACCCTGGGGCCAACGTCCTGACTTTC.

This clone appeared a single time. The CDR3 protein is CASSGFYWDPYEQYF. As DNA, the CDR3 is TGTGCCAGCAGTGGCTTTTATTGGGATCCCTACGAGCAGTACTTC. The chain employs TRBV2 and TRBJ2-7, with D unclear. From germline, CDR1 is SNHLY and CDR2 FYNNEI. The CDR3 loop spans 15 amino acids. V lost 4 bases and J 2 bases, leaving 15 bases between the germline ends.

The chain is built from TRBV2 and TRBJ2-3; 12 bases are a match to TRBD2. Per germline, CDR1 SNHLY and CDR2 FYNNEI. With V trimmed by 7 bases and J by 4 bases, 12 bases remained unmatched. CDR3 length: 17 amino acids. The CDR3 loop is CASTSGRGRRTADTQYF. In nucleotides, the CDR3 is TGTGCCAGCACTAGCGGGAGGGGTAGGCGCACCGCAGATACGCAGTATTTT.

This chain uses TRBV6-6 with TRBJ2-7; D is unresolved. Germline CDR1 and CDR2: MNHNY and SVGAGI (reference sequence). Trimming removed 5 bases at V and 7 bases at J, with 9 bases between. The CDR3 is 11 amino acids. This CDR3 reads CASSRTEEQYF. The CDR3 nucleotides read TGTGCCAGCAGTCGGACGGAAGAGCAGTACTTC.

This clone was observed a single time. This chain uses TRBV30 with TRBJ1-5; no firm D call. V shed 0 bases and J shed 3 bases, with 12 bases lying between them. The length of the CDR3 is 15 residues. In germline, CDR1 is GTSNPN, CDR2 SVGIG (reference sequence). This CDR3 reads CAWSVGFLANQPQHF. The DNA for the CDR3 is TGTGCCTGGAGTGTAGGCTTTTTGGCCAATCAGCCCCAGCATTTT.

This chain uses TRBV7-9 with TRBJ2-2; D remains unclear. This CDR3 has 17 amino acids. The germline V gene encodes CDR1 SEHNR and CDR2 FQNEAQ (reference sequence). Trimming removed 0 bases at V and 2 bases at J, with 13 bases between. CDR3 sequence (DNA): TGTGCCAGCAGCTTAGCGTTAGGGCAGCCAAACACCGGGGAGCTGTTTTTT. Translation: CASSLALGQPNTGELFF. The full variable domain, with the rest looked up from reference TRBV7-9 and TRBJ2-2, is DTGVSQNPRHKITKRGQNVTFRCDPISEHNRLYWYRQTLGQGPEFLTYFQNEAQLEKSRLLSDRFSAERPKGSFSTLEIQRTEQGDSAMYLCASSLALGQPNTGELFFGEGSRLTVL.

The V and J genes are TRBV18 and TRBJ2-5; tentatively, D is TRBD2 (6 bases). Trimming left V 5 bases short and J 2 bases short, with 9 bases between. The CDR3 runs 13 residues. Germline values: CDR1 KGHSH, CDR2 LQKENI. The CDR3 nucleotides are TGTGCCAGCTCAGATGGACTACAAGAGACCCAGTACTTC. This translates into CASSDGLQETQYF.

The chain links TRBV30 to TRBJ1-4; D gene ambiguous. There are 12 residues in the CDR3. Trimming cost V 0 bases and J 6 bases, with 5 bases left between them. Germline assignment: CDR1 GTSNPN and CDR2 SVGIG (reference sequence). CDR3 bases: TGTGCCTGGAGTGTATTCGATGAAAAACTGTTTTTT. It specifies CAWSVFDEKLFF.

The chain has TRBV30 and TRBJ2-1, with unresolved D. V shed 6 bases and J shed 8 bases, with 20 bases lying between them. This CDR3 has 14 residues. Germline assignment: CDR1 GTSNPN and CDR2 SVGIG (reference sequence). CDR3 loop: CACSRRRGSYEQFF. CDR3 DNA sequence: TGTGCCTGTAGTCGCAGGCGCGGAAGCTATGAGCAGTTCTTC.

The gene calls are TRBV19 and TRBJ2-7; 13 positions agree with TRBD2. V gave up 5 bases and J gave up 4 bases; unmatched junction bases: 5. CDR1 and CDR2 (germline): LNHDA, SQIVND (reference sequence). There are 15 residues in the CDR3. CDR3 sequence reads: CASSLGTSGMYEQYF. DNA for the CDR3: TGTGCCAGTAGTCTAGGGACTAGCGGGATGTACGAGCAGTACTTC.

V is TRBV2 and J is TRBJ2-1; TRBD2 might be the D (6 bases). The germline V gene encodes CDR1 SNHLY and CDR2 FYNNEI. The length of the CDR3 is 14 residues. V lost 8 bases and J lost 2, with 13 bases in between. Here the CDR3 reads CASVLLAPYNEQFF. In DNA form, the CDR3 reads TGTGCCAGCGTGTTGCTAGCGCCCTACAATGAGCAGTTCTTC. Complete variable domain (other parts from reference TRBV2 and TRBJ2-1): EPEVTQTPSHQVTQMGQEVILRCVPISNHLYFYWYRQILGQKVEFLVSFYNNEISEKSEIFDDQFSVERPDGSNFTLKIRSTKLEDSAMYFCASVLLAPYNEQFFGPGTRLTVL.

The chain employs TRBV28 and TRBJ2-3; 7 nucleotides align to TRBD2. CDR1 and CDR2 (germline): MDHEN, SYDVKM. The CDR3 has 14 amino acids. With 11 bases clipped from V and 4 bases from J, the junction kept 12 bases outside the gene matches. CDR3 residues: CALWSGRASDTQYF. CDR3 bases: TGTGCCCTCTGGTCTGGGAGGGCCTCAGATACGCAGTATTTT.